The sequence of this T cell receptor beta chain was determined in a study of OX40 agonist ivuxolimab in advanced cancers. Trimming took 3 bases from V and 2 from J, leaving 8 bases between them. Germline-derived CDR1 and CDR2 are SGHRS and YFSETQ. The CDR3 sequence is 13 residues long. Profiling relied on immunoSEQ multiplex PCR, and the TCRdb table lists in-frame clones only, not all of them. The sample has roughly 48,000 clones; about 83% are singletons. The specimen comprised CD4+ or CD8+ T cells sorted from blood, sampled in a trial of the OX40 agonist ivuxolimab. This chain joins TRBV5-1 and TRBJ1-1; possible D gene TRBD1, 5 bases. This clonotype was sampled from an adult with an advanced solid tumor such as melanoma, head and neck, liver or kidney cancer. This CDR3 is CASSWGSNTEAFF. CDR3 DNA sequence: TGCGCCAGCAGCTGGGGGTCCAACACTGAAGCTTTCTTT.